This TCR beta chain emerged from a study of T cell changes during pregnancy in multiple sclerosis. The data were produced by immunoSEQ multiplex PCR, yet TCRdb's version contains in-frame clones alone and is incomplete. The sample holds around 53,000 clones, roughly nine tenths seen once. This CDR3 spans 15 amino acids. Deletions cut 3 bases from V and 0 bases from J, with 11 bases between. CDR1 is SGDLS and CDR2 is YYNGEE in the germline V gene. The source material was CD8+ T cells from peripheral blood mononuclear cells, sampled before pregnancy. The chain has TRBV9 and TRBJ2-3, with D possibly matching TRBD2 (6 bases). The receptor's source is a female donor with multiple sclerosis, enrolled in a pregnancy study. CDR3: CASSGSGVSTDTQYF. The CDR3 DNA reads as TGTGCCAGCAGCGGGTCGGGGGTTAGCACAGATACGCAGTATTTT.